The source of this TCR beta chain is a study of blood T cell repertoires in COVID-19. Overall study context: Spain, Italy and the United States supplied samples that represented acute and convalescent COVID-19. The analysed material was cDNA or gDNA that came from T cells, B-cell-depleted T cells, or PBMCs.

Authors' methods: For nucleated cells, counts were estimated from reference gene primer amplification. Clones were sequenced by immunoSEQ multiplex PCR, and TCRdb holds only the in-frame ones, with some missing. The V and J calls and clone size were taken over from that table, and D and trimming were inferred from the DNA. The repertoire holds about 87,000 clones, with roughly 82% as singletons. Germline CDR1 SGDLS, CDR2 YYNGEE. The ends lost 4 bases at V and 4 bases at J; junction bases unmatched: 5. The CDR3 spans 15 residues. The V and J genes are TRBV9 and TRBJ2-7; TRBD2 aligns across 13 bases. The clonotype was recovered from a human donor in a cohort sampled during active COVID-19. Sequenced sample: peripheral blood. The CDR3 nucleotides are TGTGCCAGCAGCCCCCGGACTAGCGGGAGATACGAGCAGTACTTC. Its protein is CASSPRTSGRYEQYF.